This T cell receptor beta chain was profiled in a study of shared clonotypes between healthy human individuals. Germline V CDR1 and CDR2: MNHNS, SASEGT. Trimming at V came to 0 bases and at J to 4 bases, leaving 10 bases not matched to a gene. The CDR3 sequence is 18 residues long. Clones were sequenced by immunoSEQ multiplex PCR, and TCRdb holds only the in-frame ones, with some missing. This sample has roughly 2 million clones, with 90% to 95% found just once. This rearrangement joins TRBV6-1 to TRBJ1-3; 9 positions match TRBD1. The material sequenced was naive CD4+ T cells sorted from blood. Noted subset: CD45RA+ positively selected. This receptor was obtained from a man aged 18 to 29 in good health. The CDR3: CASSEARDRVSVGNTIYF. Here the CDR3 DNA reads TGTGCCAGCAGTGAAGCTCGGGACAGGGTTTCAGTCGGAAACACCATATATTTT.